This TCR beta chain emerged from a study of T cell repertoires in cytomegalovirus infection. Across the whole study: CMV infection and matching HLA type were both indicated by public TCR beta signatures.

Comments on this clonotype: Its antigen is unidentified.

The V gene's germline CDR1 is MNHNS and CDR2 SASEGT. The CDR3 runs to 14 residues. V was cut by 1 base and J by 4 bases, with 10 bases left in between. Notes on the study in general: The study found HLA-C-restricted CMV-specific TCR beta clonotypes dominating the ex vivo response. Identification of carriers of CMV plus the relevant HLA was performed using cumulative public TCR beta family frequency.

In TCRdb, the reads were re-called with MiXCR into one record per CDR3 protein. The sample shows about 190,000 distinct CDR3 sequences, 28% of them seen only once. The chain couples TRBV6-1 to TRBJ1-2; no reliable D call. The receptor was derived from a human donor in good health (CMV status not recorded). Some clones in this sample may be carry-over from other donors' samples. The sequenced sample was PBMCs. CDR3 residues: CASSEGMARYGYTF. The CDR3 region has the DNA TGTGCCAGCAGTGAAGGAATGGCGCGCTATGGCTACACCTTC.